The 32 T cell receptor beta chains in this list originate from one sample, sequenced in a study of CD8+CD57+ T cells in acquired aplastic anemia (dated by TCRdb to 2017 to 2018). The patients picked for sequencing were ones in whom flow cytometry had shown an expansion of CD8+CD57+ cells. These reads were obtained on an Illumina HiSeq 2000. Genomic DNA served as template for TCR beta VDJ combination and CDR3 sequence profiling. TCRdb trimmed the raw reads at Q25, called clones with MiXCR and kept productive beta chains. All rows with the same CDR3 protein become a single entry with the most common DNA and genes. The sample table shows some 140,000 distinct CDR3 sequences, and 52% are seen once. The biggest ten clones account for 10% to 15% of the sample. The sample was sorted CD4+, CD8+, or CD8+CD57+ T cells (not recorded which) from PBMCs. These receptors were obtained from a human donor with aplastic anemia.

CDR3 residues: CSARGENGREQFF. The CDR3 coding sequence is TGCAGTGCTAGGGGGGAGAACGGGCGGGAGCAGTTCTTC. The V call is TRBV20-1, the J call TRBJ2-1; perhaps D is TRBD1 or TRBD2 (5 bases each). CDR1 is DFQATT, CDR2 SNEGSKA, per germline (reference sequence). V was pared by 3 bases and J by 10 bases, with 16 bases between. This CDR3 is 13 amino acids long.

The chain joins TRBV2 to TRBJ2-7, with D perhaps TRBD1 or TRBD2 (5 bases each). Looked up from germline, CDR1 is SNHLY and CDR2 is FYNNEI. The ends were cut back, 6 bases at V and 3 bases at J, with 12 bases in the middle. The CDR3 contains 13 residues. The CDR3 here is CASRRDRLYEQYF. As DNA, the CDR3 is TGTGCCAGCAGGAGGGACCGACTCTACGAGCAGTACTTC.

This clonotype was detected ten times or more. CDR3 sequence: CASSLAGWAYEQYF. CDR3 sequence (DNA): TGTGCCAGCAGTTTGGCAGGCTGGGCCTACGAGCAGTACTTC. This chain links TRBV6-2 or TRBV6-3 with TRBJ2-7, with no clear D. V was cut by 4 bases and J by 2 bases, with 12 bases left in between. The CDR3 consists of 14 residues. The germline V gene has CDR1 MNHEY and CDR2 SVGEGT.

This clonotype has at least ten counts. V is TRBV20-1 and J is TRBJ2-7; a weak D match, TRBD1 (5 bases). V lost 1 base and J 3 bases, leaving 16 bases between the germline ends. CDR3 length: 15 amino acids. Germline V gene lookup returns CDR1 DFQATT and CDR2 SNEGSKA (reference sequence). The CDR3 is CSARAAREGHYEQYF. The CDR3 DNA sequence: TGCAGTGCTAGAGCCGCCAGGGAAGGCCACTACGAGCAGTACTTC.

The chain carries TRBV19 and TRBJ2-5; D possibly corresponds to TRBD1 (6 bases). The germline V and J ends were trimmed by 2 bases and 7 bases, with 14 bases remaining between them. CDR1 is LNHDA and CDR2 is SQIVND in the germline V gene (reference sequence). The length of the CDR3 is 14 residues. The CDR3 DNA reads as TGTGCCAGTAGTATAATGGGGGCCAAGGGGACCCAGTACTTC. Amino acids: CASSIMGAKGTQYF.

The chain employs TRBV7-9 and TRBJ2-7; maybe TRBD2 (6 bases). CDR1 is SEHNR, CDR2 FQNEAQ, per germline (reference sequence). Trimming stripped 1 base from V and 6 bases from J, with 7 bases between. CDR3 length equals 12 residues. The CDR3 region has the DNA TGTGCCAGCAGCTTAGGCGGGACCGAGCAGTACTTC. Translated, it gives CASSLGGTEQYF.

The table lists this clonotype with a count of one. Mismatch with germline at one junction end may stem from a read error. The V call is TRBV6-1, the J call TRBJ2-1, with 10 bases aligning to TRBD2. The V gene's germline CDR1 is MNHNS and CDR2 SASEGT. The CDR3 contains 15 residues. In DNA, the CDR3 is TGTGTCAGCAGTGAAGCGGGGGGGCCGAGGAATGAGCAGTTCTTC. This codes for CVSSEAGGPRNEQFF.

This chain joins TRBV12-5 and TRBJ2-7, with D perhaps assigned TRBD1 or TRBD2 (5 bases each). CDR3 length: 14 amino acids. The germline gives CDR1 LGHNT, CDR2 FRNRAP. The V gene lost 7 bases and the J gene lost 1 base, with 14 bases spanning the gap. CDR3 loop: CASASGTDSYEQYF. The CDR3 DNA follows: TGTGCTAGTGCCTCCGGGACGGATTCCTACGAGCAGTACTTC.

This clonotype occurred once. Given a much more abundant clone one base away, this may be a read error. In DNA, the CDR3 is TGTGCCAGCAGCTTTCAGGGGAACAGTGAAGCTTTCTTT. Amino acids: CASSFQGNSEAFF. The chain joins TRBV5-4 to TRBJ1-1, with D possibly TRBD1 on 6 matching bases. This CDR3 is 13 amino acids long. Looked up from germline, CDR1 is SGHNT and CDR2 is YYREEE (reference sequence).

The chain has TRBV10-1 and TRBJ2-2, with D possibly being TRBD1 (5 bases). The V end lost 3 bases, the J end lost 3 bases, and 8 bases lay between the germline ends. The germline CDR1 and CDR2 sequences are WNHNN and SYGVQD (reference sequence). The CDR3 contains 14 residues. CDR3 coding DNA: TGCGCCAGCAGTGAAGGGGTCGACACCGGGGAGCTGTTTTTT. Translation gives CASSEGVDTGELFF.

The V call is TRBV7-9, the J call TRBJ2-4; perhaps D is TRBD1 or TRBD2 (7 bases each). Trimming cost V 1 base and J 2 bases, with 12 bases left between them. The CDR3 runs to 16 residues. CDR1 is SEHNR and CDR2 is FQNEAQ in the germline V gene (reference sequence). In DNA form, the CDR3 reads TGTGCCAGCAGCTTAGGGGGGGGACAGCCCAAAAACATTCAGTACTTC. It specifies CASSLGGGQPKNIQYF.

This clonotype was observed at least ten times. This chain uses TRBV19 with TRBJ1-2, with TRBD1 matching over 10 bases. CDR3 length: 12 residues. The V and J ends lost 8 bases and 7 bases, in that order; junction bases with no gene match: 4. Germline V gene sequence: CDR1 LNHDA, CDR2 SQIVND (reference sequence). CDR3 DNA sequence: TGTGCCAGTCGGGACAGGGGCCTTGGCTACACCTTC. It specifies CASRDRGLGYTF.

This clonotype is deemed medium-sized (0.01 to 0.1%). The chain couples TRBV12-3 or TRBV12-4 to TRBJ2-5, with 13 bases that match TRBD2. CDR3 length: 16 residues. Trimming cost V 8 bases and J 5 bases; bases outside gene matches: 11. CDR3 sequence (DNA): TGTGCCAGCGGAGAGGGACTAGCGGGGCGGGGGGAGACCCAGTACTTC. It yields the protein CASGEGLAGRGETQYF.

CDR3 sequence: CASSQPDGPGYSTEAFF. CDR3 DNA: TGCGCCAGCAGCCAACCGGACGGCCCAGGCTATAGCACTGAAGCTTTCTTT. This rearrangement joins TRBV4-1 to TRBJ1-1, with D unclear. The germline gives CDR1 MGHRA, CDR2 YSYEKL. Trimming cost V 2 bases and J 4 bases, with 20 bases left between them. This CDR3 contains 17 residues.

This clonotype has only a few counts. The chain employs TRBV27 and TRBJ2-3, with D unresolved. The CDR3 is 15 residues long. Germline values: CDR1 MNHEY, CDR2 SMNVEV (reference sequence). The V end was cut by 3 bases, the J end by 3 bases, with 13 bases between. CDR3 in amino acids: CASSFSLGWTDTQYF. The CDR3, as DNA: TGTGCCAGCAGTTTTAGCTTGGGGTGGACAGATACGCAGTATTTT.

The V gene is TRBV9, the J gene TRBJ2-1, with a tentative D call TRBD2 (6 bases). V lost 0 bases and J 8 bases, leaving 12 bases between the germline ends. The CDR3 runs 14 residues. Germline CDR1 is SGDLS and CDR2 is YYNGEE. CDR3 in DNA: TGTGCCAGCAGCGTAGGGACGGGAGTTGATGAGCAGTTCTTC. Residues: CASSVGTGVDEQFF.

The CDR3 DNA reads TGTGCCAGTTCGGACAACCGACCCTATGGCTACACCTTC. This translates into CASSDNRPYGYTF. J is TRBJ1-2 and V is TRBV19, with D perhaps TRBD1 (5 bases). The CDR3 contains 13 residues. The germline V and J ends were trimmed by 8 bases and 4 bases, with 14 bases remaining between them. Germline values: CDR1 LNHDA, CDR2 SQIVND (reference sequence).

As to this clonotype: This could be a read error, since a much larger clone is one nucleotide away. The missing conserved phenylalanine or tryptophan at the end of this CDR3 makes a read error likely. The J gene is TRBJ1-1, the V gene TRBV5-4, with D unclear. The CDR3 runs to 16 residues. V dropped 1 base and J dropped 0 bases, with 13 bases sitting between them. CDR1 is SGHNT and CDR2 is YYREEE in the germline V gene (reference sequence). The CDR3 reads CASSLKFQAVNTEAFL. The CDR3 DNA is TGTGCCAGCAGCTTGAAGTTCCAGGCGGTGAACACTGAAGCTTTCCTT.

This clonotype has at least ten counts. The chain uses TRBV5-6 and TRBJ1-2, with a possible D match to TRBD1 (6 bases). CDR1 is SGHDT and CDR2 is YYEEEE in the germline V gene. V lost 8 bases to trimming and J lost 4 bases, with 21 bases between them. The CDR3 sequence is 15 residues long. The CDR3 here is CASYPGTRLVYGYTF. CDR3 DNA sequence: TGTGCCAGTTATCCCGGGACAAGGTTGGTCTATGGCTACACCTTC.

The chain's CDR3 is CASSLSRVLNEQYF. The CDR3 DNA sequence: TGTGCCAGCAGCTTAAGTAGGGTCCTGAACGAGCAGTACTTC. This sequence joins TRBV7-9 and TRBJ2-7, with D hard to call. The CDR3 length is 14 residues. CDR1 is SEHNR, CDR2 FQNEAQ, per germline (reference sequence). With 2 bases removed from V and 5 bases from J, the gap between germline ends came to 13 bases. Filled out from reference TRBV7-9 and TRBJ2-7, the complete variable domain reads DTGVSQNPRHKITKRGQNVTFRCDPISEHNRLYWYRQTLGQGPEFLTYFQNEAQLEKSRLLSDRFSAERPKGSFSTLEIQRTEQGDSAMYLCASSLSRVLNEQYFGPGTRLTVT.

Ten or more counts support this clonotype. The chain is built from TRBV3-1 and TRBJ2-7; either TRBD1 or TRBD2 may supply D (5 bases each). Germline CDR1 is LGHDT and CDR2 is YNNKEL (reference sequence). V gave up 1 base and J gave up 2 bases, with 9 bases separating them. This CDR3 has 14 residues. The CDR3, as DNA: TGTGCCAGCAGCCAAGGGCAGGGACCCTACGAGCAGTACTTC. It translates to CASSQGQGPYEQYF.

This clonotype turned up a few times. The V gene is TRBV7-9, the J gene TRBJ2-7, with TRBD1 matching over 8 bases. Germline CDR1 and CDR2: SEHNR and FQNEAQ (reference sequence). The CDR3 runs 15 residues. V was pared by 0 bases and J by 1 base, with 2 bases of the junction left unmatched. CDR3 sequence: CASSLAHRGSYEQYF. The DNA of the CDR3 is TGTGCCAGCAGCTTAGCGCACAGGGGGTCCTACGAGCAGTACTTC.

CDR3 coding DNA: TGTGCCAGCAGTTTACGAGTCAGGGCGGGTGAAGCTTTCTTT. This encodes CASSLRVRAGEAFF. The chain couples TRBV12-3 or TRBV12-4 to TRBJ1-1; a possible D gene is TRBD1 (5 bases). Between the trimmed V and J ends, which lost 2 bases and 7 bases, there was a span of 14 bases. The CDR3 length is 14 residues.

This rearrangement joins TRBV15 to TRBJ2-5; perhaps TRBD1 as D (6 bases). CDR3 length equals 14 residues. CDR1 is LNHNV, CDR2 YYDKDF, per germline (reference sequence). Trimming took 0 bases from V and 4 from J, leaving 9 bases between them. CDR3 nucleotides: TGTGCCACCAGCAGAGATTCAGGGGTAGAGACCCAGTACTTC. Protein product: CATSRDSGVETQYF.

This clonotype appeared a few times. This rearrangement joins TRBV20-1 to TRBJ1-1; D not resolved. The CDR3 has 12 residues. The V end was cut by 4 bases, the J end by 3 bases, with 9 bases between. CDR1 and CDR2 from the germline V gene are DFQATT and SNEGSKA (reference sequence). The CDR3 region has the DNA TGCAGTGCTAAACAGTCGGACACTGAAGCTTTCTTT. Its translation: CSAKQSDTEAFF.

This CDR3 reads CASSEAVHEQYF. DNA of the CDR3: TGTGCCAGCAGTGAAGCGGTTCACGAGCAGTACTTC. This chain connects TRBV2 to TRBJ2-7; no reliable D call. The CDR3 sequence is 12 residues long. In germline, CDR1 is SNHLY, CDR2 FYNNEI. V was trimmed by 0 bases and J by 5 bases, leaving 5 bases between them.

This clonotype is a singleton in its sample. The rearrangement links TRBV29-1 to TRBJ2-1; no reliable D call. This CDR3 has 13 amino acids. V was shortened by 5 bases and J by 0 bases, with 8 bases between the two germline ends. CDR1 is SQVTM, CDR2 ANQGSEA, per germline. CDR3 coding DNA: TGCAGCGTTCGCAGACGCTCCTACAATGAGCAGTTCTTC. It translates to CSVRRRSYNEQFF.

The rearrangement uses TRBV2 and TRBJ2-1; weak D call: TRBD1 (6 bases). V gave up 9 bases and J gave up 4 bases, with 13 bases separating them. Germline assignment: CDR1 SNHLY and CDR2 FYNNEI. The CDR3 covers 13 residues. For the CDR3, the DNA is TGTGCCAGGGACAGCTCGGGTTACAATGAGCAGTTCTTC. It translates to CARDSSGYNEQFF.

This clonotype came up a few times. The chain carries TRBV2 and TRBJ2-7; D unclear. V was trimmed by 4 bases and J by 2 bases, leaving 6 bases between them. This CDR3 is 12 amino acids long. Germline V gene sequence: CDR1 SNHLY, CDR2 FYNNEI. CDR3 residues: CASSGDTYEQYF. The CDR3 DNA reads TGTGCCAGCAGTGGAGACACCTACGAGCAGTACTTC.

The sample holds many counts of this clonotype. The rearrangement links TRBV6-1 to TRBJ2-7, with TRBD2 matching 8 bases. The CDR3 loop spans 14 amino acids. Germline CDR1 reads MNHNS; CDR2 reads SASEGT. J lost 2 bases, V lost 4 bases, and 4 bases had no gene match. The CDR3 is CASSVPAGAYEQYF. DNA of the CDR3: TGTGCCAGCAGTGTTCCAGCGGGAGCCTACGAGCAGTACTTC.

This clonotype showed up many times. V usage is TRBV6-1 and J usage is TRBJ1-2; D possibly corresponds to TRBD1 (5 bases). The germline gives CDR1 MNHNS, CDR2 SASEGT. The CDR3 consists of 13 residues. The V and J ends lost 6 bases and 2 bases respectively, with 10 bases between them. The chain's CDR3 is CASRVDSNYGYTF. In DNA form, the CDR3 reads TGTGCCAGCAGAGTAGACAGCAACTATGGCTACACCTTC.

Regarding this clonotype: A much larger clone lies one base from this, so it may be a read error. The gene calls are TRBV4-2 and TRBJ2-1, with D possibly matching TRBD2 (7 bases). CDR3 length: 16 residues. Germline assignment: CDR1 LGHNA and CDR2 YNFKEQ. V gave up 10 bases and J gave up 11 bases, with 30 bases separating them. CDR3 residues: CAIPIRGGNSLDKQFF. The CDR3 nucleotides are TGTGCCATTCCGATTAGGGGGGGCAATTCTTTGGATAAGCAGTTCTTC.